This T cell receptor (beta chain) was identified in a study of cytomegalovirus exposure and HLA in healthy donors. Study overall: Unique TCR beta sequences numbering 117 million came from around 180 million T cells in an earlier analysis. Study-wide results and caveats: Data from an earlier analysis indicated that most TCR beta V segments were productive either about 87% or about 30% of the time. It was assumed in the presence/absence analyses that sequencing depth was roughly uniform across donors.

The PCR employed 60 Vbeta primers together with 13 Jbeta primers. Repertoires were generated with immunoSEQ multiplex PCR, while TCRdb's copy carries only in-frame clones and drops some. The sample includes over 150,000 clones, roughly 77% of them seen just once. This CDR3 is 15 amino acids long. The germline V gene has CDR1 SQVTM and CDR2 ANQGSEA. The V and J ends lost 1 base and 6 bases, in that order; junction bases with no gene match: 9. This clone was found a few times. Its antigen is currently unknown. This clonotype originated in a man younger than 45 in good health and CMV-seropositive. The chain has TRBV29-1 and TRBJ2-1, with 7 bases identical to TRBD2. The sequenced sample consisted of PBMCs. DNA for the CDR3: TGCAGCGTTGAAGGGGGAGTTGGGACTATCAATGAGCAGTTCTTC. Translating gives CSVEGGVGTINEQFF.